This T cell receptor beta chain was captured in a study of OX40 agonist ivuxolimab in advanced cancers. Across the whole study: Ivuxolimab, an agonist antibody against OX40 (CD134), was given to patients.

A history of autoimmune disease or systemic immunosuppression excluded patients. The protocol was immunoSEQ multiplex PCR, while the TCRdb copy is restricted to in-frame clones and leaves out a portion. Of 55,000 to 70,000 clones detected, about 80% appear once; the ten largest clones hold about 1.2%. There are 15 residues in the CDR3. Losses at the gene ends were 3 bases for V and 0 bases for J; bases not matched to a gene: 2. Per germline, CDR1 KGHSH and CDR2 LQKENI. This chain connects TRBV18 to TRBJ1-3; 7 bases align to TRBD1. The TCR originated in an adult with an advanced solid tumor such as melanoma, head and neck, liver or kidney cancer. Sequenced material: CD4+ or CD8+ T cells sorted from blood, taken in a trial of the OX40 agonist ivuxolimab. Here the CDR3 DNA reads TGTGCCAGCTCACCCCAGGGGGACTCTGGAAACACCATATATTTT. Translating gives CASSPQGDSGNTIYF.